This section outlines one T cell receptor beta chain sequence together with its context. Antigen: not known. The data were taken from a study of OX40 agonist ivuxolimab in advanced cancers. At the level of the study: A diagnosis of hepatocellular carcinoma, melanoma, renal cell or head and neck cancer was present in dose-escalation patients.

The CDR3 spans 14 residues. V lost 5 bases and J lost 4, with 13 bases in between. CDR1 is SGHRS, CDR2 YFSETQ, per germline. At cycle 4 day 1, cycle 7 day 1, and baseline, blood was sampled. Assay used: immunoSEQ multiplex PCR; TCRdb lists only in-frame clones, some missing. The sample has 70,000 or so clones; more than 75% are singletons. Findings of the study overall: CD4+ and CD8+ T cells in blood underwent clonal expansion by week 6 at 0.1 to 3.0 mg/kg. Antigen specificity of clonally expanded peripheral T cells was not established.

The sample consisted of CD4+ or CD8+ T cells sorted from blood, taken in a trial of the OX40 agonist ivuxolimab. This clonotype was sampled from an adult with an advanced solid tumor such as melanoma, head and neck, liver or kidney cancer. This sequence joins TRBV5-1 and TRBJ1-5; D unclear. The CDR3 bases are TGCGCCAGCAGTCCTGACGGTACGAATCAGCCCCAGCATTTT. Translation: CASSPDGTNQPQHF. Full variable domain (remainder filled in from reference TRBV5-1 and TRBJ1-5): KAGVTQTPRYLIKTRGQQVTLSCSPISGHRSVSWYQQTPGQGLQFLFEYFSETQRNKGNFPGRFSGRQFSNSRSEMNVSTLELGDSALYLCASSPDGTNQPQHFGDGTRLSIL.